The 19 T cell receptor beta chains below come from one sample, sequenced in a study of blood T cell repertoires in COVID-19. Data came from immunoSEQ multiplex PCR; TCRdb stores just in-frame clones and leaves some out. The repertoire includes some 180,000 clones, approximately 91% of them detected once, and about 7% sits in the top ten. Specimen: peripheral blood. The receptors shown here come from a middle-aged man with acute or convalescent COVID-19.

Regarding this clone: Other DNA sequences in this sample translate to the same CDR3. The rearrangement links TRBV4-3 to TRBJ1-6, with D tentatively TRBD1 (6 bases). The CDR3 length is 13 residues. V shed 0 bases and J shed 9 bases, with 6 bases lying between them. Per germline, CDR1 LGHNA and CDR2 YSLEER. DNA for the CDR3: TGCGCCAGCAGCCAAGACAGGGGTTCACCCCTCCACTTT. This codes for CASSQDRGSPLHF.

V usage is TRBV5-1 and J usage is TRBJ2-1, with 9 bases lining up with TRBD2. Germline values: CDR1 SGHRS, CDR2 YFSETQ. The CDR3 is made up of 15 amino acids. V lost 5 bases, J lost 5 bases, and 8 bases stayed unmatched. CDR3 nucleotides: TGCGCCAGCAGTTCGCGGGGGGGCCATAACAATGAGCAGTTCTTC. Translation gives CASSSRGGHNNEQFF.

This sequence joins TRBV7-9 and TRBJ1-4; TRBD1 is a possible D gene (5 bases). Germline CDR1 reads SEHNR; CDR2 reads FQNEAQ (reference sequence). Trimming cost V 5 bases and J 5 bases, with 6 bases left between them. This CDR3 comprises 12 residues. This chain's CDR3 is CASSRQNEKLFF. In nucleotides, the CDR3 is TGTGCCAGCAGCCGACAGAATGAAAAACTGTTTTTT.

This clone was observed a single time. The V gene is TRBV29-1, the J gene TRBJ1-1; 8 bases are shared with TRBD1. With V trimmed by 7 bases and J by 7 bases, 8 bases remained unmatched. The CDR3 is 12 amino acids. Germline CDR1 reads SQVTM; CDR2 reads ANQGSEA. The DNA of the CDR3 is TGCAGCGGACGGACAGGGAAGGTTGAAGCTTTCTTT. Protein sequence: CSGRTGKVEAFF.

This clone showed up just a few times. This sequence joins TRBV18 and TRBJ2-7, with TRBD1 matching 8 bases. V was clipped by 4 bases and J by 7 bases; unmatched bases: 9. The CDR3 is made up of 14 amino acids. CDR1 is KGHSH and CDR2 is LQKENI in the germline V gene. CDR3 sequence reads: CASSRRQGAEEQYF. The CDR3 DNA reads TGTGCCAGCTCACGCCGCCAGGGGGCGGAGGAGCAGTACTTC.

The chain uses TRBV11-3 and TRBJ2-7; D is unresolved. Trimming left V 2 bases short and J 7 bases short, with 9 bases between. The CDR3 loop spans 12 amino acids. Germline CDR1 and CDR2: SGHNT and YENEEA. The CDR3 spells CASSLPGREQYF. The CDR3 DNA follows: TGTGCCAGCAGCTTACCGGGTCGGGAGCAGTACTTC. The full variable domain, rest sourced from reference TRBV11-3 and TRBJ2-7, is EAGVVQSPRYKIIEKKQPVAFWCNPISGHNTLYWYLQNLGQGPELLIRYENEEAVDDSQLPKDRFSAERLKGVDSTLKIQPAELGDSAVYLCASSLPGREQYFGPGTRLTVT.

The rearrangement joins TRBV6-5 to TRBJ1-5; 12 positions agree with TRBD1. Germline-derived CDR1 and CDR2 are MNHEY and SVGAGI. This CDR3 comprises 15 residues. Losses at the gene ends were 5 bases for V and 8 bases for J; bases not matched to a gene: 7. The CDR3 bases are TGTGCCAGCAGTCCCGGGACAGGGGGCTGGAAGCCCCAGCATTTT. Its translation is CASSPGTGGWKPQHF.

The rearrangement joins TRBV7-2 to TRBJ1-2, with TRBD1 matching 9 bases. Per the germline V gene, CDR1 is SGHTA and CDR2 is FQGNSA. V shed 5 bases and J 7 bases; nucleotides not matched to a gene: 5. The CDR3 is made up of 13 amino acids. CDR3 residues: CASSTQGALGYTF. The CDR3 DNA sequence: TGTGCCAGCAGCACACAGGGGGCGCTTGGCTACACCTTC.

This rearrangement joins TRBV18 to TRBJ2-7; 9 nucleotides agree with TRBD1. CDR1 is KGHSH, CDR2 LQKENI, per germline. V was pared by 6 bases and J by 1 base, with 7 bases of the junction left unmatched. CDR3 size: 15 residues. CDR3 in amino acids: CASSPGQGSSYEQYF. CDR3 nucleotide sequence: TGTGCCAGCTCCCCGGGACAGGGATCTTCCTACGAGCAGTACTTC.

The chain is built from TRBV19 and TRBJ1-3; 7 bases map to TRBD1. V gave up 5 bases and J gave up 3 bases; unmatched junction bases: 7. This CDR3 comprises 15 residues. Germline V CDR1 and CDR2: LNHDA, SQIVND (reference sequence). This CDR3 is CASSGGQSFGNTIYF. For the CDR3, the DNA is TGTGCCAGTAGTGGGGGACAGAGCTTTGGAAACACCATATATTTT.

The rearrangement links TRBV19 to TRBJ1-2; D unresolved. CDR3 size: 16 residues. CDR1 and CDR2 (germline): LNHDA, SQIVND (reference sequence). V was cut by 0 bases and J by 4 bases, with 15 bases left in between. The CDR3 protein is CASSIESVTAGYGYTF. The CDR3 DNA reads as TGTGCCAGTAGTATAGAATCGGTGACCGCGGGCTATGGCTACACCTTC.

The chain uses TRBV7-2 and TRBJ2-1, with 10 positions matching TRBD2. The CDR3 length is 15 residues. V dropped 2 bases and J dropped 7; count of bases not matched to a gene: 5. Germline V gene sequence: CDR1 SGHTA, CDR2 FQGNSA. The CDR3 DNA reads as TGTGCCAGCAGCTTATACGGACTAGCGGAAAATGAGCAGTTCTTC. Its protein is CASSLYGLAENEQFF.

The chain links TRBV10-3 to TRBJ1-5; D might be TRBD1 (5 bases). Germline V gene lookup returns CDR1 ENHRY and CDR2 SYGVKD. Trimming removed 3 bases at V and 2 bases at J, with 8 bases between. This CDR3 contains 14 residues. The CDR3, as DNA: TGTGCCATCAGTGAAGGGGTAGGCAATCAGCCCCAGCATTTT. Its protein is CAISEGVGNQPQHF.

This rearrangement joins TRBV7-8 to TRBJ1-6; 7 bases are a match to TRBD1. Germline values: CDR1 SGHVS, CDR2 FQNEAQ. V gave up 7 bases and J gave up 6 bases; unmatched junction bases: 24. The CDR3 sequence is 20 residues long. The CDR3 here is CASISLIGDREKVCNSPLHF. The CDR3 DNA is TGTGCCAGCATTTCCCTAATCGGAGACAGGGAAAAAGTTTGTAATTCACCCCTCCACTTT. The full variable domain, completed using reference TRBV7-8 and TRBJ1-6, is GAGVSQSPRYKVAKRGQDVALRCDPISGHVSLFWYQQALGQGPEFLTYFQNEAQLDKSGLPSDRFFAERPEGSVSTLKIQRTQQEDSAVYLCASISLIGDREKVCNSPLHFGNGTRLTVT.

The rearrangement uses TRBV27 and TRBJ2-3; 7 bases agree with TRBD2. Germline assignment: CDR1 MNHEY and CDR2 SMNVEV (reference sequence). The V and J ends lost 3 bases and 1 base, in that order; junction bases with no gene match: 4. The CDR3 is made up of 15 amino acids. The CDR3 protein is CASSLPSGGTDTQYF. CDR3 in DNA: TGTGCCAGCAGTTTGCCGAGCGGGGGCACAGATACGCAGTATTTT.

The V gene is TRBV30, the J gene TRBJ1-2; possibly TRBD1 for D (6 bases). The V end lost 5 bases, the J end lost 5 bases, and 15 bases lay between the germline ends. Germline V gene data show CDR1 as GTSNPN and CDR2 as SVGIG (reference sequence). The CDR3 contains 13 residues. CDR3 nucleotides: TGTGCCTGGGCCCAACAGGGTTTTTATGGCTACACCTTC. It codes for CAWAQQGFYGYTF.

The rearrangement links TRBV19 to TRBJ2-2; possible D gene TRBD2, 6 bases. V gave up 7 bases and J gave up 3 bases, with 18 bases separating them. The CDR3 has 16 residues. Germline V gives CDR1 LNHDA, CDR2 SQIVND (reference sequence). The CDR3 nucleotides read TGTGCCAGTACCAACCCTCGGGGGTGGGACACCGGGGAGCTGTTTTTT. It yields the protein CASTNPRGWDTGELFF.

The genes are TRBV4-2 and TRBJ2-4; D is perhaps TRBD1 (5 bases). Trimming left V 0 bases short and J 0 bases short, with 9 bases between. The length of the CDR3 is 16 residues. Germline CDR1 is LGHNA and CDR2 is YNFKEQ. The CDR3 here is CASSQDGHRAKNIQYF. In nucleotides, the CDR3 is TGTGCCAGCAGCCAAGATGGACACCGAGCCAAAAACATTCAGTACTTC.

The chain combines TRBV4-3 with TRBJ2-3; 10 bases fit TRBD2. V lost 4 bases and J lost 1; bases outside the gene matches: 8. The CDR3 spans 17 residues. Germline V gene sequence: CDR1 LGHNA, CDR2 YSLEER. CDR3 DNA: TGCGCCAGCAGCCGCCTGAGCGGGGGGGCTGGCACAGATACGCAGTATTTT. This sequence encodes CASSRLSGGAGTDTQYF.